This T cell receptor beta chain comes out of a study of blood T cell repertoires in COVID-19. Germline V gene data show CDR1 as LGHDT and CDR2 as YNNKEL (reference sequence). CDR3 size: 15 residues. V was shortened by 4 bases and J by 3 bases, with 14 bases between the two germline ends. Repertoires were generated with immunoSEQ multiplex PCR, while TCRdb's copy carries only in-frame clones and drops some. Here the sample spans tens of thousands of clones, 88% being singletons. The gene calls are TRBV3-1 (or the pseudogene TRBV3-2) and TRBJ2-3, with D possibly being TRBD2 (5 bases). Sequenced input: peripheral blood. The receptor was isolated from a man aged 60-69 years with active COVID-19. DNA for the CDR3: TGTGCCAGCAGCCCTGGATTGTCGGGGACAGATACGCAGTATTTT. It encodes CASSPGLSGTDTQYF.